This T cell receptor (beta chain) comes out of a study of T cell repertoires in cytomegalovirus infection. Overall study context: Use of recently identified HLA-C-restricted and well-studied HLA-B-restricted CMV epitopes was part of the study.

Via MiXCR, TCRdb re-called the reads, giving one row per CDR3 protein. Among about 270,000 distinct CDR3 sequences listed, about 20% were seen once. Germline V gene sequence: CDR1 MGHRA, CDR2 YSYEKL. Trimming left V 3 bases short and J 6 bases short, with 15 bases between. CDR3 length: 14 residues. This clonotype was counted a few times. Its antigen is unidentified. The V gene is TRBV4-1, the J gene TRBJ2-7, with D tentatively TRBD2 (5 bases). This TCR was recovered from a human donor in good health (CMV status not recorded). Some clones in this sample may be carry-over from other donors' samples. This material consisted of cultured PBMCs, taken from culture after CMV antigen stimulation. Here the CDR3 reads CASSHGDLIGEQYF. DNA for the CDR3: TGCGCCAGCAGCCACGGGGATCTTATCGGCGAGCAGTACTTC.